These 20 T cell receptor beta chains were all obtained from the same sample, sequenced in a study of blood T cell repertoires in COVID-19. This table comes from immunoSEQ multiplex PCR, and its TCRdb copy is limited to in-frame clones, with some not included. This table holds 200,000 or so clones, more than 85% found once. Sequencing was done on a sample of peripheral blood. The source is a man in his 60s with COVID-19, enrolled during active disease.

The chain joins TRBV24-1 to TRBJ2-7; TRBD1 agrees at 9 bases. V shed 4 bases and J 4 bases; nucleotides not matched to a gene: 4. This CDR3 spans 14 amino acids. Germline V gives CDR1 KGHDR, CDR2 SFDVKD. The CDR3 nucleotides read TGTGCCACCAGTGAGGCCGGGACAGGGTACGAGCAGTACTTC. Its protein product is CATSEAGTGYEQYF.

This chain joins TRBV2 and TRBJ2-1; weak D call: TRBD1 (5 bases). Germline V lookup: CDR1 SNHLY, CDR2 FYNNEI. The CDR3 is 15 amino acids. Trimming removed 2 bases at V and 4 bases at J, with 12 bases between. The CDR3 DNA reads TGTGCCAGCAGTGAATGGGGCAGGCCTTACAATGAGCAGTTCTTC. Translating it yields CASSEWGRPYNEQFF.

This clone was detected once. The chain links TRBV9 to TRBJ1-2, with no clear D. Germline lookup yields CDR1 SGDLS and CDR2 YYNGEE. V lost 0 bases to trimming and J lost 5 bases, with 14 bases between them. CDR3 length: 15 amino acids. CDR3 loop: CASSVDVADLYGYTF. The DNA of the CDR3 is TGTGCCAGCAGCGTAGACGTGGCAGATCTTTATGGCTACACCTTC.

The V call is TRBV28, the J call TRBJ2-1; possible D gene TRBD1, 5 bases. The V end lost 3 bases, the J end lost 10 bases, and 13 bases lay between the germline ends. This CDR3 region has 13 residues. The V gene's germline CDR1 is MDHEN and CDR2 SYDVKM. This CDR3 reads CASSFEPAGEQFF. CDR3 nucleotide sequence: TGTGCCAGCAGTTTCGAGCCGGCAGGGGAGCAGTTCTTC.

The V call is TRBV28, the J call TRBJ2-7; possibly TRBD1 for D (6 bases). Looked up from germline, CDR1 is MDHEN and CDR2 is SYDVKM. The ends were cut back, 5 bases at V and 9 bases at J, with 20 bases in the middle. The CDR3 has 14 residues. CDR3 sequence reads: CASSPGQHNTRQYF. CDR3 nucleotides: TGTGCCAGCAGTCCCGGACAGCACAATACGAGGCAGTACTTC.

This clone has just one count. The chain employs TRBV11-2 and TRBJ1-2; 10 nucleotides agree with TRBD1. J lost 7 bases, V lost 4 bases, and 3 bases had no gene match. This CDR3 is built from 13 residues. The germline gives CDR1 SGHAT, CDR2 FQNNGV. The CDR3: CASSSTGGGGYTF. For the CDR3, the DNA is TGTGCCAGCAGCTCGACAGGGGGCGGTGGCTACACCTTC.

The rearrangement links TRBV18 to TRBJ2-5; TRBD1 might be the D (5 bases). V was pared by 4 bases and J by 3 bases, with 9 bases between. The CDR3 is 13 amino acids. CDR1 is KGHSH and CDR2 is LQKENI in the germline V gene. In nucleotides, the CDR3 is TGTGCCAGCTCACGGGGCAGGGAAGAGACCCAGTACTTC. Protein sequence: CASSRGREETQYF.

V gene TRBV7-9 combines with J gene TRBJ1-5; 8 bases align to TRBD1. Germline V lookup: CDR1 SEHNR, CDR2 FQNEAQ (reference sequence). This CDR3 spans 16 amino acids. The V gene end was trimmed by 4 bases and the J gene end by 4 bases; junction bases not matched to a gene: 9. The CDR3 is CASSSWTGLRNQPQHF. For the CDR3, the DNA is TGTGCCAGCAGCTCTTGGACAGGGTTAAGGAATCAGCCCCAGCATTTT.

The rearrangement joins TRBV6-5 to TRBJ1-1, with 9 bases lining up with TRBD1. This CDR3 region has 12 residues. Germline V gene sequence: CDR1 MNHEY, CDR2 SVGAGI. Trimming at V came to 4 bases and at J to 7 bases, leaving 1 base not matched to a gene. The CDR3 reads CASSLTGGEAFF. CDR3 coding DNA: TGTGCCAGCAGTTTGACAGGGGGTGAAGCTTTCTTT.

The chain is built from TRBV6-5 and TRBJ2-7; TRBD2 matches at 7 bases. CDR3 length: 15 amino acids. V was pared by 5 bases and J by 3 bases, with 10 bases of the junction left unmatched. The germline CDR1 and CDR2 sequences are MNHEY and SVGAGI. The CDR3 protein is CASSTQSGVLYEQYF. The CDR3 nucleotides are TGTGCCAGCAGTACTCAGAGCGGGGTCCTCTACGAGCAGTACTTC.

This chain joins TRBV10-2 and TRBJ1-2; TRBD1 aligns across 11 bases. Germline lookup yields CDR1 WSHSY and CDR2 SAAADI. Trimming took 1 base from V and 7 from J; bases not matched to a gene: 2. CDR3 size: 14 residues. Written as DNA, the CDR3 is TGCGCCAGCAGTGAGTTAGGGACAGGGGGTGGCTACACCTTC. Protein: CASSELGTGGGYTF.

The V call is TRBV2, the J call TRBJ2-2; TRBD1 is a possible D gene (5 bases). V was pared by 2 bases and J by 2 bases, with 9 bases between. Germline-derived CDR1 and CDR2 are SNHLY and FYNNEI. This CDR3 is built from 15 residues. The CDR3 here is CASSEQGLNTGELFF. CDR3 coding DNA: TGTGCCAGCAGTGAACAGGGCCTCAACACCGGGGAGCTGTTTTTT.

CDR3 amino acids: CASSTETGGFTDTQYF. DNA of the CDR3: TGTGCCAGCAGCACTGAAACCGGAGGGTTCACAGATACGCAGTATTTT. The chain carries TRBV9 and TRBJ2-3; tentative D call: TRBD2 (6 bases). Trimming pared 4 bases from V and 2 bases from J, leaving 17 bases between. Germline V gene lookup returns CDR1 SGDLS and CDR2 YYNGEE. There are 16 residues in the CDR3.

This clone has just a few counts. Other DNA sequences in the same sample also yield this CDR3. The chain recombines TRBV7-2 with TRBJ2-2; D not resolved. The CDR3 has 13 residues. The V gene lost 1 base and the J gene lost 6 bases, with 6 bases spanning the gap. Per germline, CDR1 SGHTA and CDR2 FQGNSA. The CDR3 loop reads CASSLGLAGELFF. The CDR3 DNA sequence: TGTGCCAGCAGCTTAGGTCTAGCCGGGGAGCTGTTTTTT.

The chain recombines TRBV3-1 (or the pseudogene TRBV3-2) with TRBJ1-5; weak D call: TRBD1 (5 bases). Germline CDR1 LGHDT, CDR2 YNNKEL (reference sequence). This CDR3 spans 14 amino acids. V was cut by 2 bases and J by 2 bases, with 7 bases left in between. This CDR3 reads CASSQIRGNQPQHF. The CDR3 nucleotides are TGTGCCAGCAGCCAAATCAGGGGCAATCAGCCCCAGCATTTT.

The chain carries TRBV19 and TRBJ1-2, with TRBD1 matching over 11 bases. The CDR3 length is 15 residues. Per the germline V gene, CDR1 is LNHDA and CDR2 is SQIVND (reference sequence). Unmatched junction bases numbered 6, after V lost 4 bases and J lost 5 bases. The CDR3 bases are TGTGCCAGTAGTACCGGACAGGGGGCTGGTTATGGCTACACCTTC. Residues: CASSTGQGAGYGYTF.

The chain carries TRBV19 and TRBJ2-1; D is perhaps TRBD2 (5 bases). The germline CDR1 and CDR2 sequences are LNHDA and SQIVND (reference sequence). This CDR3 is built from 14 residues. Trimming shortened V by 4 bases and J by 6 bases, and 13 bases separated the two germline ends. The CDR3 here is CASSTRGRGNEQFF. CDR3 in DNA: TGTGCCAGTAGTACTCGCGGGCGAGGCAATGAGCAGTTCTTC.

This chain links TRBV24-1 with TRBJ2-1, with 16 bases aligning to TRBD2. J was trimmed by 7 bases and V by 2 bases; bases with no gene match: 1. CDR1 is KGHDR, CDR2 SFDVKD, per germline. This CDR3 has 16 amino acids. The CDR3 coding sequence is TGTGCCACCAGTGATTGGGGACTAGCGGGAGGGAATGAGCAGTTCTTC. It translates to CATSDWGLAGGNEQFF.

This sequence joins TRBV27 and TRBJ2-7; TRBD2 might be the D (7 bases). This CDR3 comprises 19 residues. Trimming pared 4 bases from V and 0 bases from J, leaving 25 bases between. Per the germline V gene, CDR1 is MNHEY and CDR2 is SMNVEV (reference sequence). The CDR3 spells CASSSVLGREGGGSYEQYF. As DNA, the CDR3 is TGTGCCAGCAGTTCGGTGTTGGGGAGAGAGGGGGGGGGCTCCTACGAGCAGTACTTC.

The sample holds one count of this clone. CDR3 sequence reads: CASNGRTSVVSEQFF. The CDR3 DNA sequence: TGTGCCAGTAATGGCCGGACTAGTGTGGTGTCGGAGCAGTTCTTC. The V and J genes are TRBV19 and TRBJ2-1; 7 bases fit TRBD2. The V and J ends lost 7 bases and 10 bases, in that order; junction bases with no gene match: 16. This CDR3 region has 15 residues. The germline CDR1 and CDR2 sequences are LNHDA and SQIVND (reference sequence).